The clone carrying this T cell receptor beta chain was found a few times. This record belongs to a study of cytomegalovirus exposure and HLA in healthy donors. Germline V gene data show CDR1 as SNHLY and CDR2 as FYNNEI. V shed 6 bases, J shed 4 bases, and the junction held 7 bases outside the gene matches. The CDR3 has 14 residues. The method was immunoSEQ multiplex PCR; TCRdb's version includes in-frame clones alone and lacks a portion of them. The sample lists over 150,000 clones, 80% to 85% occurring once. The sequence derives from a young woman in good health and CMV-seropositive. Sequencing was done on a sample of PBMCs. The V gene is TRBV2, the J gene TRBJ1-2; TRBD1 matches at 8 bases. The CDR3 DNA reads TGTGCCAGCAGGGACAGGGATCAAGGCTATGGCTACACCTTC. This codes for CASRDRDQGYGYTF.